This note documents a single T cell receptor (beta chain) sequence. Its antigen remains unidentified. One base away there is no much larger clone; base qualities are not given. This sample is part of a study of cytomegalovirus exposure and HLA in healthy donors (TCRdb year 2017). As for the study more broadly: An earlier analysis of 587 of the donors reported approximately 300 Gb of sequence data and around 100 million unique TCR beta sequences obtained from roughly 180 million T cells. An early release covering over 500 HLA-typed donors comprised about 300 gigabases of sequencing data and 85 million to 100 million unique TCR sequences. Of the 300 to 500 genotyped donors, 81% were placed in the genetic ancestry cluster associated with self-reported Caucasian donors. The study aimed to test whether cataloging public T cell receptors could reveal signatures of past pathogen exposure. The study used immunosequencing to profile the T cell repertoires of 666 subjects and linked those repertoires to cytomegalovirus serostatus. A separate validation cohort of some 130 different subjects was used in addition to the approximately 610-subject first cohort. High-throughput TCR immunosequencing, statistical association of individual TCRs with disease status, and machine learning were combined to predict cytomegalovirus infection status. To study patterns of TCR occurrence, a later analysis re-analyzed previously published TCR beta repertoires from 650 to 750 donors and added high-resolution HLA genotyping. Rather than using new phenotypic data, the later analysis identified candidate immune exposures from TCR beta sequences and from how often those sequences occurred across donors. To decide whether each TCR beta V gene segment behaved as functional or pseudogenic, an earlier analysis of some 600 of the donors relied on high-throughput TCR beta sequencing. Alongside the repertoire data, information on donor age, sex, ethnicity and CMV serostatus was compiled. In a later genetic analysis, genome-wide SNP genotypes for about three fifths of the roughly 670 donors were used, and that subset was treated as a discovery cohort. All discovery cohort repertoires had been generated on a single sequencing platform. HLA typing included class I and class II loci at four-digit resolution. Typing coverage differed by locus: A, B, C, DRB1 and DQB1 were typed in about 620-640 donors, DQA1 in 500 to 550, DPA1 in nearly 610, and DPB1 in 472. Four to six DR-DQ haplotypes were handled as single units for association and clustering, since linkage in the cohort was strong. Across 398 genotyped donors of the cohort, an average of about 240,000 unique TCR beta nucleotide sequences per donor were sequenced, and 15% to 20% of those sequences were non-productive.

Study-wide conclusions, independent of this receptor: According to the authors, the approach could potentially be generalized to other disease states and immunological phenotypes. HLA typing was unavailable for some donors at each locus, so association tests used only the typed subset. Correlated functional status among segregating V segments might reflect linkage disequilibrium, but an unknown experimental factor could not be ruled out. In this cohort, only TCR beta chains were sequenced, and detectable features were limited by the absence of alpha or paired-chain data. Three of the identified cytomegalovirus-associated TCR beta chains were confirmed in vitro to be specific for cytomegalovirus antigens. Most CMV-associated TCR beta chains appeared to be HLA-restricted in a later analysis, and the HLA associations seemed to be driven largely by CMV exposure. When HLA alleles, especially DR and DQ, strongly co-occurred, attributing TCR associations to individual alleles was difficult. The study listed 164 TCR beta chains as associated with cytomegalovirus. Cytomegalovirus status was reported to be diagnosed by the classifier with high specificity and sensitivity in both the original and validation cohorts. In a later analysis, HLA-associated TCR beta chains showed more clonal expansion and lower generation probabilities than non-associated chains that were equally common. A group of highly shared sequence variants was considered likely to be a technical artifact of the sequencing pipeline. For the cohort, immune exposure information was limited to CMV serostatus. A later analysis found that TCR association rates varied across HLA loci, with DRB1 alleles showing the most associated TCRs and HLA-C alleles the fewest. Specific HLA alleles were associated with more than 15,000 TCR beta sequences at a false discovery rate of 0.05 in a later analysis. An association between a missense DCLRE1C variant and V-gene and J-gene trimming of TCR beta chains was found in a later genetic analysis and replicated in an independent cohort. The earlier analysis of approximately 560 of the donors excluded about 16 rarely observed V segments, including chromosome 9 orphons, because counts were too low. According to a later genetic analysis, donors in an Asian-associated ancestry cluster had fewer N-insertions in productive TCRs than the approximately 670-donor mean. Broadly in line with IMGT annotations, most TCR beta V segments showed up in productive rearrangements about 90% or about 30% of the time in an earlier analysis of approximately 600 of the donors. Most TCR sequences were observed very rarely across donors, whereas some public TCRs were present in many individuals. A further reported finding was that TCR beta sequences accurately predicted the HLA-A and HLA-B alleles for most subjects in the first cohort. A later analysis reported that several top co-occurrence clusters appeared linked to parvovirus B19, influenza, CMV and Epstein-Barr virus. Some IMGT-functional V segments, including TRBV6-2 and TRBV6-3, could not be told apart with the 87-base-pair reads, so those segments were excluded. Sequencing depth was assumed to be roughly uniform across donors in the presence/absence analyses, though that assumption may not hold.

The cohort consisted of 666 healthy bone marrow donors. At the time of sampling, all cohort members were nominally healthy, though unrecorded immune exposures were likely present. The donor tested CMV seropositive and was one of the 289 seropositive cohort members. A peripheral blood sample was collected from each donor, and TCR beta sequencing was performed on peripheral blood mononuclear cells. The Qiagen DNeasy Blood Extraction Kit was used to extract genomic DNA from the blood cell samples. V and J lose 7 bases and 5 bases, and a span of 12 bases separates them. Inclusive of the bounding cysteine and phenylalanine, the CDR3 is 13 residues long. Only CDR3 DNA remains: 39 bases, in frame from the first base. CDR1 is given as MDHEN and CDR2 as SYDVKM, both from the germline V gene. Preparation of the library involved the immunoSEQ multiplex PCR assay. A mixture of 60 forward primers for TCR Vbeta segments and 13 reverse primers for TCR Jbeta segments was used in the multiplex PCR. The CDR3 region of rearranged TCR beta genes was amplified from genomic DNA with a multiplex PCR assay. Amplified TCR beta libraries were sequenced as 87-base-pair reads on the Illumina HiSeq System. As for the original processing: Across the 700 or so repertoires, a later analysis counted 60 million to 90 million unique TCR beta chains, about 10 million of which were shared by at least two donors. Raw reads were error-corrected and collapsed into unique sequences by a nearest-neighbor algorithm in which closely related sequences were merged to remove PCR and sequencing errors. To assign V, D and J gene segments, CDR3 sequences were aligned to IMGT reference sequences. For a sequence to be retained, at least a six-nucleotide match to both a V gene segment and a J gene segment was required. Rearrangements were classified as productive when the CDR3 lacked stop codons and remained in frame with V and J, and all other rearrangements were classified as non-productive. CDR3 was defined according to IMGT convention as the region running from the second conserved V-encoded cysteine to the conserved J-encoded phenylalanine. The earlier analysis of some 580 of the donors excluded any sequence lacking an unambiguous match to a single V gene segment. In an earlier analysis of several hundred of the donors, V segments were called functional above 56.7% productive rearrangements and were called segregating when the between-donor standard deviation exceeded 5%. A statistical classification framework was built for diagnosing cytomegalovirus status from the catalog of TCR beta chain sequences. In a later analysis, V and J genes were assigned by comparing TCR nucleotide sequences against IMGT/GENE-DB human TR gene sequences. Using the TCRdist pipeline, a later analysis assigned CDR3 sequences along with most-parsimonious VDJ recombination scenarios. A later analysis defined each TCR beta chain by its CDR3 amino acid sequence plus V-gene family, and excluded reads lacking a unique V-gene family. A later analysis removed 592 highly shared, low-generation-probability nucleotide sequences to deal with suspected cross-contamination and a sequencing artifact. In a later analysis, a clonal expansion index for each public chain was calculated from normalized within-repertoire ranks of inferred template counts. Generation probabilities in a later analysis came from a VDJ recombination model fitted to out-of-frame rearrangements, and those results were checked against IGoR. In a later analysis, TCR-TCR, TCR-HLA and TCR-CMV co-occurrence was scored with hypergeometric tests, and a repertoire-size bias correction was applied to TCR pairs. False discovery rates were estimated in a later analysis by permuting HLA or CMV assignments 20 times. In a later analysis, co-occurring TCRs were grouped with DBSCAN, and TCRdist sequence similarity was added when clustering was performed within HLA-allele-positive subsets. Repertoires with fewer than 30,000 or more than 120,000 public chains, plus five repertoires with anomalous nucleotide sharing, were excluded from co-occurrence clustering. Not all clones reach the TCRdb copy of this immuneACCESS table, which keeps in-frame sequences only. Checked studies attribute under half of the gap to unresolved V genes and leave the rest unexplained. The V and J calls and clone size were taken over from that table, and D and trimming were inferred from the DNA. In this sample the table shows about 84,000 clones, 63% of which occur a single time. The ten biggest clones cover over 12% of the sample.

The material sequenced was PBMCs. This receptor was identified in a woman aged 40 to 55 in good health and CMV-seropositive. This sequence uses TRBV28 and TRBJ2-4, with TRBD1 as a weak D call on 5 bases. The CDR3 in this case is CASTQGMENIQYF. Read as DNA, the sequence is TGTGCCAGCACCCAGGGCATGGAAAACATTCAGTACTTC.